The present TCR beta chain was sequenced within a study of cytomegalovirus exposure and HLA in healthy donors. Regarding the study as a whole: Reportedly, a later analysis found an Asian-associated ancestry cluster had fewer N-insertions than the approximately 700-donor mean.

The donors, nominally healthy at sampling, likely had unrecorded immune exposures. The PCR had 60 Vbeta and 13 Jbeta primers. Libraries were prepared by immunoSEQ multiplex PCR; TCRdb keeps only in-frame clonotypes and omits some of them. This sample yields 250,000 or so clones, of which around 81% are seen a single time; about 8% belongs to the top ten. Comments on this clone: The antigen is undetermined.

Material: PBMCs. This clonotype was obtained from a woman aged 55-70 years in good health and CMV-seropositive.

In DNA form, the CDR3 reads TGTGCCAGCAGCTTTCGGACAGGGCCCGCCATTCAGTACTTC. Its translation is CASSFRTGPAIQYF. The chain has TRBV5-8 and TRBJ2-4, with 8 bases matching TRBD1. The CDR3 consists of 14 residues. V trimming: 2 bases; J trimming: 9 bases; junction bases outside the gene matches: 7. Germline lookup yields CDR1 SGHTS and CDR2 YDEGEE.